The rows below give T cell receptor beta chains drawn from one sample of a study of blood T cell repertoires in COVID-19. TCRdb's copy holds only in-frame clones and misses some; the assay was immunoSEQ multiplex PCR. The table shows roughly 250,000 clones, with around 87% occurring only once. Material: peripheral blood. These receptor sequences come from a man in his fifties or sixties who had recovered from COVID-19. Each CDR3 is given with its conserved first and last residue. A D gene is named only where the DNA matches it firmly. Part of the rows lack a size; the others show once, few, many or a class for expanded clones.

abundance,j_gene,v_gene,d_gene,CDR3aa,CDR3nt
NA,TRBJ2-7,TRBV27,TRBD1,CASSLNRGPYEQYF,TGTGCCAGCAGTTTAAACAGGGGTCCCTACGAGCAGTACTTC
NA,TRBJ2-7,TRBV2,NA,CASVGQRSSYEQYF,TGTGCCAGCGTAGGACAGCGGAGCTCCTACGAGCAGTACTTC
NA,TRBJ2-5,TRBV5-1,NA,CASSLAEGREETQYF,TGCGCCAGCAGCTTGGCCGAGGGAAGGGAAGAGACCCAGTACTTC
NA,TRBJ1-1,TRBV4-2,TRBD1,CASSPLGQTTEAFF,TGTGCCAGCAGCCCCCTGGGACAGACCACTGAAGCTTTCTTT
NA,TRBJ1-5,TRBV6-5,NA,CASSPLSSNQPQHF,TGTGCCAGCAGTCCCCTTAGTAGCAATCAGCCCCAGCATTTT
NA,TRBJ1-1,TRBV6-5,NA,CASSYMNTEAFF,TGTGCCAGCAGTTATATGAACACTGAAGCTTTCTTT
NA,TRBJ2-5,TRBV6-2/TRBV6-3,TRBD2,CASSYFTGLAGETQYF,TGTGCCAGCAGTTACTTCACCGGACTAGCGGGGGAGACCCAGTACTTC
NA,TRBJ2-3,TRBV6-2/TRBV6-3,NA,CASSYRGTDTQYF,TGTGCCAGCAGTTACAGGGGAACAGATACGCAGTATTTT
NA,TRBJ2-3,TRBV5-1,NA,CASSEGGDTQYF,TGCGCCAGCAGCGAGGGCGGAGATACGCAGTATTTT
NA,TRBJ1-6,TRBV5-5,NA,CASSLGLLARSYNSPLHF,TGTGCCAGCAGCTTGGGACTGTTGGCTCGCTCCTATAATTCACCCCTCCACTTT
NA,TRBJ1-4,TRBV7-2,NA,CASSWDGRGGEKLFF,TGTGCCAGCAGCTGGGACGGAAGGGGGGGGGAAAAACTGTTTTTT
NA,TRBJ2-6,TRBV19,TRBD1,CASGPTGINSGANVLTF,TGTGCCAGTGGCCCGACAGGGATTAACTCTGGGGCCAACGTCCTGACTTTC
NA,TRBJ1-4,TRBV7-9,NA,CASSSFTGIEKLFF,TGTGCCAGCAGCTCATTTACAGGGATTGAAAAACTGTTTTTT
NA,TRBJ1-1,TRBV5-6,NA,CASSLPRNTEAFF,TGTGCCAGCAGTCTCCCCAGGAACACTGAAGCTTTCTTT
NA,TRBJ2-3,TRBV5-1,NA,CASSLTADTQYF,TGCGCCAGCAGCTTGACAGCAGATACGCAGTATTTT
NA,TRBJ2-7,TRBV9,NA,CASSGTASYEQYF,TGTGCCAGCAGCGGGACAGCCTCCTACGAGCAGTACTTC
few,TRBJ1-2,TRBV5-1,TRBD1,CASSFAGTVLYGYTF,TGCGCCAGCAGCTTCGCCGGGACAGTGCTCTATGGCTACACCTTC